This paragraph reports one T cell receptor (beta chain). These data originate in a study of blood T cell repertoires in COVID-19. Sequencing was performed with immunoSEQ multiplex PCR; in TCRdb, only in-frame clones are kept and a portion is missing. The sample contains tens of thousands of clones, more than 75% of which appear only once. Sequenced: peripheral blood. This TCR was sampled from a man aged 50 to 59 with active COVID-19.

The CDR3 nucleotides are TGTGCCAGCGCCCGGAGCGGGCAAGAGACCCAGTACTTC. Amino acids: CASARSGQETQYF. The chain employs TRBV9 and TRBJ2-5, with a tentative D call TRBD2 (6 bases). CDR1 and CDR2 from the germline V gene are SGDLS and YYNGEE. Trimming left V 7 bases short and J 2 bases short, with 12 bases between. The CDR3 has 13 residues. The entire variable domain, with the rest obtained from reference TRBV9 and TRBJ2-5, is as follows: DSGVTQTPKHLITATGQRVTLRCSPRSGDLSVYWYQQSLDQGLQFLIQYYNGEERAKGNILERFSAQQFPDLHSELNLSSLELGDSALYFCASARSGQETQYFGPGTRLLVL.